This TCR beta chain was obtained from a study of control samples from healthy donors and cancer patients. The V end lost 6 bases, the J end lost 3 bases, and 12 bases lay between the germline ends. Germline loops: CDR1 SGHVS, CDR2 FNYEAQ. CDR3 size: 13 residues. Assay: immunoSEQ multiplex PCR; the TCRdb copy retains only in-frame clones and omits some. The sample has about 160,000 clones, around 95% seen once. The clonotype was recovered from a woman between 40 and 50 years old in good health. The genes are TRBV7-6 and TRBJ2-7, with a weak D call TRBD1 (5 bases). Material for sequencing was blood. The CDR3 sequence is CASREGVGYEQYF. The CDR3 DNA sequence: TGTGCCAGCAGGGAAGGGGTCGGCTACGAGCAGTACTTC. The full variable domain, rest sourced from reference TRBV7-6 and TRBJ2-7, is GAGVSQSPRYKVTKRGQDVALRCDPISGHVSLYWYRQALGQGPEFLTYFNYEAQQDKSGLPNDRFSAERPEGSISTLTIQRTEQRDSAMYRCASREGVGYEQYFGPGTRLTVT.